These 19 T cell receptor beta chains originate from one sample sequenced in a study of cytomegalovirus exposure and HLA in healthy donors. The PCR ran on 60 Vbeta and 13 Jbeta primers. Libraries were prepared by immunoSEQ multiplex PCR; TCRdb keeps only in-frame clonotypes and omits some of them. Among approximately 190,000 clones listed, around 83% were seen once. Sample: PBMCs. These receptors all stem from a man aged 40-49 years in good health and CMV-seropositive.

A note on this clone: The junction and the germline gene differ at one end; a read error may be behind it. The J gene is TRBJ1-5, the V gene TRBV28; possibly TRBD1 for D (5 bases). CDR1 is MDHEN and CDR2 is SYDVKM in the germline V gene. CDR3 length: 14 residues. CDR3 residues: CASNLGADYQPQHF. The CDR3 DNA sequence: TGTGCCAGCAATTTAGGGGCGGATTATCAGCCCCAGCATTTT.

This chain links TRBV30 with TRBJ2-7, with a tentative D call TRBD2 (6 bases). The germline V and J ends were trimmed by 5 bases and 6 bases, with 11 bases remaining between them. The CDR3 spans 11 residues. The germline V gene has CDR1 GTSNPN and CDR2 SVGIG (reference sequence). DNA for the CDR3: TGTGCCTGGGCTCGGGAGTCCGAGCAGTACTTC. This encodes CAWARESEQYF.

This chain uses TRBV9 with TRBJ2-5; 7 bases agree with TRBD2. The closer fit of TRBJ2-7 to the DNA end suggests the J call may be wrong. In germline, CDR1 is SGDLS, CDR2 YYNGEE. This CDR3 region has 14 residues. The CDR3 spells CASSVKSGTYEQYF. CDR3 sequence (DNA): TGTGCCAGCAGCGTAAAGAGCGGGACCTACGAGCAGTACTTC.

The CDR3 sequence is CASRLQSRTARNTEAFF. Written as DNA, the CDR3 is TGTGCCAGTAGACTACAATCCCGGACAGCGAGAAACACTGAAGCTTTCTTT. The rearrangement links TRBV19 to TRBJ1-1; a possible D gene is TRBD1 (6 bases). There are 17 residues in the CDR3. V shed 6 bases and J shed 2 bases, with 22 bases lying between them. Germline CDR1 and CDR2: LNHDA and SQIVND (reference sequence).

On this clone: The germline gene is not matched at one end of the junction; a read error may be the cause. The chain couples TRBV7-9 to TRBJ2-7; 9 nucleotides agree with TRBD2. This CDR3 spans 15 amino acids. From germline, CDR1 is SEHNR and CDR2 FQNEAQ (reference sequence). The CDR3 coding sequence is TGTTCCAGCAGCTTAGAGACTAGCGGATCCTACGAGCAGTACTTC. This sequence encodes CSSSLETSGSYEQYF.

The chain has TRBV7-6 and TRBJ2-1; the D gene is possibly TRBD2 (5 bases). This CDR3 spans 16 amino acids. CDR1 and CDR2 (germline): SGHVS, FNYEAQ. Trimming pared 5 bases from V and 4 bases from J, leaving 18 bases between. The CDR3 nucleotides read TGTGCCAGCAGCGCTAGCCTGAGGAAGGGATACAATGAGCAGTTCTTC. Translating gives CASSASLRKGYNEQFF.

The gene calls are TRBV27 and TRBJ2-1, with D perhaps TRBD2 (6 bases). The germline gives CDR1 MNHEY, CDR2 SMNVEV (reference sequence). This CDR3 contains 14 residues. The ends were cut back, 4 bases at V and 9 bases at J, with 16 bases in the middle. The CDR3 loop is CASSSMDYTVEQFF. CDR3 nucleotide sequence: TGTGCCAGCAGTTCGATGGACTATACGGTTGAGCAGTTCTTC.

V is TRBV28 and J is TRBJ2-7, with no clear D. Germline V lookup: CDR1 MDHEN, CDR2 SYDVKM. Trimming stripped 7 bases from V and 6 bases from J, with 19 bases between. The CDR3 sequence is 14 residues long. The CDR3 loop reads CASISLVNPSEQYF. As DNA, the CDR3 is TGTGCCAGCATATCCCTAGTGAACCCTTCCGAGCAGTACTTC.

The chain employs TRBV28 and TRBJ1-1, with 7 bases matching TRBD1. Germline V lookup: CDR1 MDHEN, CDR2 SYDVKM. This CDR3 has 16 amino acids. Trimming at V came to 4 bases and at J to 4 bases, leaving 12 bases not matched to a gene. CDR3 nucleotide sequence: TGTGCCAGCAGTTACAGCACACAGGGGCGGAGCACTGAAGCTTTCTTT. It yields the protein CASSYSTQGRSTEAFF.

The CDR3 loop is CASSLGTSGSNEQFF. CDR3 in DNA: TGTGCCAGCAGCTTAGGAACTAGCGGGAGTAATGAGCAGTTCTTC. This sequence joins TRBV11-3 and TRBJ2-1; 11 bases line up with TRBD2. The junction had 3 bases not matched to a gene; V was cut back by 1 base and J by 7 bases. The CDR3 runs to 15 residues. The germline V gene encodes CDR1 SGHNT and CDR2 YENEEA. Together with reference TRBV11-3 and TRBJ2-1, the CDR3 gives the full variable domain: EAGVVQSPRYKIIEKKQPVAFWCNPISGHNTLYWYLQNLGQGPELLIRYENEEAVDDSQLPKDRFSAERLKGVDSTLKIQPAELGDSAVYLCASSLGTSGSNEQFFGPGTRLTVL.

The V call is TRBV18, the J call TRBJ1-5; 8 nucleotides agree with TRBD1. Unmatched junction bases numbered 17, after V lost 4 bases and J lost 6 bases. Germline CDR1 and CDR2: KGHSH and LQKENI. The length of the CDR3 is 18 residues. The CDR3 bases are TGTGCCAGCTCACGAGACGCCCTTTCAGGGGGCGGAGGTCAGCCCCAGCATTTT. Translated, it gives CASSRDALSGGGGQPQHF.

The chain combines TRBV5-6 with TRBJ2-1; D is ambiguous. The CDR3 sequence is 12 residues long. The germline gives CDR1 SGHDT, CDR2 YYEEEE. V was trimmed by 3 bases and J by 7 bases, leaving 8 bases between them. The CDR3 sequence is CASSSSRNEQFF. CDR3 nucleotides: TGTGCCAGCAGCTCGAGTCGGAATGAGCAGTTCTTC.

The CDR3 region is CASAQGVDETQYF. CDR3 DNA sequence: TGTGCCAGCGCACAGGGGGTCGATGAGACCCAGTACTTC. The chain links TRBV13 to TRBJ2-5, with 8 bases identical to TRBD1. The CDR3 is 13 amino acids. V was pared by 8 bases and J by 5 bases, with 7 bases of the junction left unmatched. Germline V CDR1 and CDR2: PRHDT, FYEKMQ (reference sequence).

The chain joins TRBV6-5 to TRBJ1-1; tentatively, D is TRBD1 (6 bases). CDR3 length equals 13 residues. Germline CDR1 reads MNHEY; CDR2 reads SVGAGI. CDR3 sequence reads: CVTTGHLNTEAFF. CDR3 coding DNA: TGTGTCACCACGGGACACCTGAACACTGAAGCTTTCTTT.

This clone was counted once. This rearrangement joins TRBV5-1 to TRBJ2-7; 8 bases are shared with TRBD2. CDR3 length: 16 residues. CDR1 is SGHRS and CDR2 is YFSETQ in the germline V gene. After removal of 0 bases from V and 6 bases from J, the junction contained 11 bases not matched to a gene. The CDR3 protein is CASSLVSSTSGGEQYF. The DNA of the CDR3 is TGCGCCAGCAGCTTGGTTTCTAGTACTAGCGGCGGCGAGCAGTACTTC. Full variable domain (rest looked up from reference TRBV5-1 and TRBJ2-7): KAGVTQTPRYLIKTRGQQVTLSCSPISGHRSVSWYQQTPGQGLQFLFEYFSETQRNKGNFPGRFSGRQFSNSRSEMNVSTLELGDSALYLCASSLVSSTSGGEQYFGPGTRLTVT.

The V call is TRBV18, the J call TRBJ1-4, with D uncertain. Germline V gene data show CDR1 as KGHSH and CDR2 as LQKENI. Between the trimmed V and J ends, which lost 2 bases and 0 bases, there was a span of 7 bases. This CDR3 region has 15 residues. The DNA of the CDR3 is TGTGCCAGCTCACCAAGAGTCTCAACTAATGAAAAACTGTTTTTT. It specifies CASSPRVSTNEKLFF. The full variable domain, rest sourced from reference TRBV18 and TRBJ1-4, is NAGVMQNPRHLVRRRGQEARLRCSPMKGHSHVYWYRQLPEEGLKFMVYLQKENIIDESGMPKERFSAEFPKEGPSILRIQQVVRGDSAAYFCASSPRVSTNEKLFFGSGTQLSVL.

As DNA, the CDR3 is TGTGCCAGCAGTCTAATGTTAGAGGCCTACGAGCAGTACTTC. Translated: CASSLMLEAYEQYF. The rearrangement links TRBV11-2 to TRBJ2-5; D ambiguous. The end of the DNA fits TRBJ2-7 better, so the J call may be wrong. The germline CDR1 and CDR2 sequences are SGHAT and FQNNGV. The CDR3 is made up of 14 amino acids.

This clone showed up just once. The CDR3 sequence: CASSPGQNSNQPQHF. Here the CDR3 DNA reads TGTGCCAGCAGTCCCGGACAGAATAGCAATCAGCCCCAGCATTTT. This chain connects TRBV6-5 to TRBJ1-5, with D possibly matching TRBD1 (6 bases). Germline CDR1 and CDR2: MNHEY and SVGAGI. This CDR3 contains 15 residues. V shed 5 bases and J shed 0 bases, with 11 bases lying between them.

This clone has only a few counts. The CDR3 DNA sequence: TGTGCCAGCAGGTTTAGCGGGAGAAACTCGGCCGAGCAGTACTTC. This encodes CASRFSGRNSAEQYF. The chain uses TRBV7-3 and TRBJ2-7, with 9 positions matching TRBD2. Germline-derived CDR1 and CDR2 are SGHTA and FQGTGA. J gave up 6 bases and V 6 bases, and 12 bases lay outside the gene matches. The CDR3 is 15 residues long.